Listed below are T cell receptor beta chains from one sample, sequenced in a study of post-analysis software for immune sequencing data. TCRdb ran MiXCR on the PCR reads and lists one entry per CDR3 protein. The sample lists hundreds of thousands of distinct CDR3 sequences; approximately 59% were seen once. Sequenced sample: blood. These receptor sequences come from a girl aged 2-10 years with multiple sclerosis. CDR3s include the opening cysteine and the closing phenylalanine or tryptophan. The order of the fields is J gene, V gene, D gene, clone size, CDR3 length, CDR3 protein, CDR3 DNA. A D gene is named only where the DNA matches it firmly. Rows may omit the clone size; those that give it use once, few, many or a size class.

J: TRBJ2-7
V: TRBV20-1
D: NA
size: few
length: 14
CDR3: CSAIAGTRGNEQYF
DNA: TGCAGTGCGATCGCTGGAACGAGGGGGAACGAGCAGTACTTC

J: TRBJ2-1
V: TRBV29-1
D: NA
size: few
length: 13
CDR3: CSVVARGYNEQFF
DNA: TGCAGCGTTGTGGCTAGGGGTTACAATGAGCAGTTCTTC

J: TRBJ2-1
V: TRBV19
D: NA
size: NA
length: 12
CDR3: CASSIRGGEQFF
DNA: TGTGCCAGTAGTATTAGGGGCGGTGAGCAGTTCTTC

J: TRBJ1-5
V: TRBV5-5
D: TRBD1
size: NA
length: 15
CDR3: CASSVGTGGNQPQHF
DNA: TGTGCCAGCAGCGTTGGGACAGGAGGAAATCAGCCCCAGCATTTT

J: TRBJ2-5
V: TRBV15
D: NA
size: NA
length: 14
CDR3: CATSTWDTDNEQYF
DNA: TGTGCCACCAGCACGTGGGACACAGACAATGAGCAGTACTTC

J: TRBJ2-5
V: TRBV24-1
D: NA
size: NA
length: 11
CDR3: CATSDGETQYF
DNA: TGTGCCACCAGTGATGGAGAGACCCAGTACTTC

J: TRBJ1-4
V: TRBV11-2
D: NA
size: NA
length: 14
CDR3: CASSLSRTNEKLFF
DNA: TGTGCCAGCAGCTTAAGCAGGACTAATGAAAAACTGTTTTTT

J: TRBJ2-2
V: TRBV29-1
D: NA
size: once
length: 13
CDR3: CSAGGLNTGELFF
DNA: TGCAGCGCCGGGGGACTGAACACCGGGGAGCTGTTTTTT

J: TRBJ1-1
V: TRBV29-1
D: NA
size: NA
length: 15
CDR3: CSVEIAGWEDTEAFF
DNA: TGCAGCGTTGAGATCGCAGGGTGGGAAGACACTGAAGCTTTCTTT

J: TRBJ1-4
V: TRBV12-3/TRBV12-4
D: NA
size: NA
length: 15
CDR3: CASSSLGPAREKLFF
DNA: TGTGCCAGCAGTTCTCTCGGACCAGCAAGGGAAAAACTGTTTTTT

J: TRBJ2-1
V: TRBV10-3
D: NA
size: NA
length: 14
CDR3: CAISDRAPYNEQFF
DNA: TGTGCCATCAGTGACAGGGCCCCCTACAATGAGCAGTTCTTC

J: TRBJ2-1
V: TRBV21-1
D: NA
size: NA
length: 17
CDR3: CASSKEVRLSSYNEQFF
DNA: TGTGCCAGCAGCAAAGAGGTCAGACTGAGCTCCTACAATGAGCAGTTCTTC

J: TRBJ2-4
V: TRBV3-1
D: TRBD2
size: NA
length: 16
CDR3: CASSQVASGRQDIQYF
DNA: TGTGCCAGCAGCCAAGTTGCTAGCGGGAGGCAGGACATTCAGTACTTC

J: TRBJ2-1
V: TRBV5-1
D: TRBD2
size: few
length: 15
CDR3: CASSLQGGSGDEQFF
DNA: TGCGCCAGCAGCCTTCAGGGCGGGAGTGGGGATGAGCAGTTCTTC

J: TRBJ2-1
V: TRBV12-3/TRBV12-4
D: NA
size: NA
length: 13
CDR3: CASSFRTSNEQFF
DNA: TGTGCCAGCAGCTTCCGGACGAGCAATGAGCAGTTCTTC

J: TRBJ2-7
V: TRBV11-2
D: NA
size: NA
length: 13
CDR3: CANSLGPYYEQYF
DNA: TGTGCCAACAGCTTAGGACCTTACTACGAGCAGTACTTC

J: TRBJ2-5
V: TRBV5-1
D: TRBD1
size: many
length: 15
CDR3: CASSLIPGQQETQYF
DNA: TGCGCCAGCAGCTTGATTCCGGGACAGCAAGAGACCCAGTACTTC

J: TRBJ1-2
V: TRBV6-5
D: TRBD1
size: NA
length: 15
CDR3: CASSKDRPRNYGYTF
DNA: TGTGCCAGCAGTAAGGACAGGCCCCGGAACTATGGCTACACCTTC

J: TRBJ1-1
V: TRBV18
D: NA
size: few
length: 14
CDR3: CASSAYQRNTEAFF
DNA: TGTGCCAGCTCAGCCTACCAGAGGAACACTGAAGCTTTCTTT

J: TRBJ2-1
V: TRBV11-2
D: NA
size: NA
length: 15
CDR3: CASSLHTRDLGEQFF
DNA: TGTGCCAGCAGCTTACACACTAGGGATTTGGGTGAGCAGTTCTTC

J: TRBJ2-5
V: TRBV5-1
D: TRBD1
size: few
length: 14
CDR3: CASSFGDSQETQYF
DNA: TGCGCCAGCAGCTTTGGGGACAGCCAAGAGACCCAGTACTTC

J: TRBJ2-7
V: TRBV12-3/TRBV12-4
D: NA
size: NA
length: 13
CDR3: CASRRTSRGEQYF
DNA: TGTGCCAGCAGGAGAACTAGTCGGGGTGAGCAGTACTTC

J: TRBJ2-1
V: TRBV7-2
D: NA
size: NA
length: 15
CDR3: CASSSAGRDYNEQFF
DNA: TGTGCCAGCAGCTCGGCTGGGCGGGACTACAATGAGCAGTTCTTC

J: TRBJ2-5
V: TRBV7-2
D: NA
size: few
length: 15
CDR3: CASSLTNRDWETQYF
DNA: TGTGCCAGCAGCTTAACCAACAGGGATTGGGAGACCCAGTACTTC

J: TRBJ2-5
V: TRBV20-1
D: NA
size: NA
length: 13
CDR3: CSAIWGGRGTQYF
DNA: TGCAGTGCTATCTGGGGTGGGCGGGGGACCCAGTACTTC

J: TRBJ2-7
V: TRBV3-1
D: TRBD1
size: NA
length: 17
CDR3: CASSQVSGGAPGYEQYF
DNA: TGTGCCAGCAGCCAAGTGTCAGGGGGCGCGCCGGGGTACGAGCAGTACTTC

J: TRBJ2-1
V: TRBV6-5
D: NA
size: NA
length: 14
CDR3: CASSSKLGSLGQFF
DNA: TGTGCCAGCAGCAGCAAGTTGGGATCCCTGGGGCAGTTCTTC

J: TRBJ1-2
V: TRBV4-1
D: NA
size: NA
length: 15
CDR3: CASSQGPAGSYGYTF
DNA: TGCGCCAGCAGCCAAGGTCCCGCAGGGTCCTATGGCTACACCTTC

J: TRBJ2-1
V: TRBV25-1
D: TRBD1
size: NA
length: 15
CDR3: CASSEWGQGAYEQFF
DNA: TGTGCCAGCAGTGAATGGGGACAGGGGGCCTATGAGCAGTTCTTC

J: TRBJ1-4
V: TRBV2
D: NA
size: few
length: 13
CDR3: CASSEAGNEKRFF
DNA: TGTGCCAGCAGTGAGGCTGGAAATGAAAAACGGTTTTTT

J: TRBJ1-2
V: TRBV28
D: NA
size: once
length: 12
CDR3: CTSSRGRDGYTF
DNA: TGTACCAGCAGTCGGGGAAGAGATGGCTACACCTTC

J: TRBJ2-1
V: TRBV7-9
D: NA
size: few
length: 13
CDR3: CASSTYYSNEQFF
DNA: TGTGCCAGCAGCACCTACTATTCAAATGAGCAGTTCTTC

J: TRBJ2-7
V: TRBV7-3
D: NA
size: NA
length: 16
CDR3: CASSLQPTAPYYEQYF
DNA: TGTGCCAGCAGCCTACAACCGACAGCACCTTATTACGAGCAGTACTTC

J: TRBJ1-1
V: TRBV20-1
D: NA
size: NA
length: 13
CDR3: CSAGGRINTEAFF
DNA: TGCAGTGCCGGGGGCCGCATAAACACTGAAGCTTTCTTT

J: TRBJ2-1
V: TRBV27
D: TRBD2
size: NA
length: 16
CDR3: CASRSQASGDYNEQFF
DNA: TGTGCCAGCAGGAGTCAGGCTAGCGGGGATTACAATGAGCAGTTCTTC

J: TRBJ1-5
V: TRBV20-1
D: TRBD1
size: NA
length: 13
CDR3: CSALTGRGQPQHF
DNA: TGCAGTGCTTTGACAGGGAGGGGTCAGCCCCAGCATTTT

J: TRBJ2-7
V: TRBV30
D: NA
size: NA
length: 11
CDR3: CAWSSSYEQYF
DNA: TGTGCCTGGAGTTCCTCCTACGAGCAGTACTTC

J: TRBJ1-1
V: TRBV29-1
D: TRBD1
size: NA
length: 12
CDR3: CSARQGGTEAFF
DNA: TGCAGCGCCCGACAGGGGGGGACTGAAGCTTTCTTT

J: TRBJ1-1
V: TRBV4-1
D: NA
size: NA
length: 15
CDR3: CVSSQAMTVNTEAFF
DNA: TGCGTCAGCAGCCAGGCTATGACAGTGAACACTGAAGCTTTCTTT

J: TRBJ2-3
V: TRBV12-3/TRBV12-4
D: TRBD2
size: once
length: 17
CDR3: CASSPGLAGGSTDTQYF
DNA: TGTGCCAGCAGCCCGGGACTAGCGGGGGGGAGCACAGATACGCAGTATTTT

J: TRBJ1-5
V: TRBV7-2
D: NA
size: few
length: 17
CDR3: CASSLGGAGLRRQPQHF
DNA: TGTGCCAGCAGCTTAGGGGGGGCAGGGTTACGACGACAGCCCCAGCATTTT

J: TRBJ1-5
V: TRBV12-3/TRBV12-4
D: NA
size: NA
length: 20
CDR3: CASSQFRLGAGLMGNQPQHF
DNA: TGTGCCAGCAGCCAATTTCGTCTGGGGGCAGGCCTTATGGGCAATCAGCCCCAGCATTTT

J: TRBJ2-5
V: TRBV6-1
D: TRBD2
size: NA
length: 18
CDR3: CASKIGTSGSRKRETQYF
DNA: TGTGCCAGCAAGATCGGGACTAGCGGGAGTAGAAAGCGAGAGACCCAGTACTTC

J: TRBJ2-3
V: TRBV12-3/TRBV12-4
D: NA
size: NA
length: 12
CDR3: CASRPATDTQYF
DNA: TGTGCCAGCAGACCTGCTACAGATACGCAGTATTTT

J: TRBJ1-1
V: TRBV11-1
D: TRBD1
size: NA
length: 15
CDR3: CASSLMGQGNTEAFF
DNA: TGTGCCAGCAGCTTAATGGGACAGGGAAACACTGAAGCTTTCTTT

J: TRBJ1-4
V: TRBV7-9
D: NA
size: few
length: 15
CDR3: CASSSAGKTNEKLFF
DNA: TGTGCCAGCAGCTCAGCGGGGAAAACTAATGAAAAACTGTTTTTT

J: TRBJ2-1
V: TRBV29-1
D: TRBD2
size: NA
length: 15
CDR3: CSVEDPSGIVDEQFF
DNA: TGCAGCGTTGAAGACCCTAGCGGGATAGTCGATGAGCAGTTCTTC

J: TRBJ1-1
V: TRBV7-6
D: NA
size: NA
length: 15
CDR3: CASSLNPDRNTEAFF
DNA: TGTGCCAGCAGCTTAAACCCAGACAGGAACACTGAAGCTTTCTTT